These 5 T cell receptor beta chains were all obtained from the same sample, sequenced in a study of T cell responses to AZD1222 COVID-19 vaccine. Clones were read by immunoSEQ multiplex PCR, and TCRdb kept only the in-frame ones, dropping some. Of around 130,000 clones listed, 93% are singletons. The source material was peripheral blood, sampled on day 0 of AZD1222 vaccination. All receptors derive from an adult in good health.

The chain links TRBV4-1 to TRBJ1-2; 8 nucleotides line up with TRBD1. The germline gives CDR1 MGHRA, CDR2 YSYEKL. This CDR3 is built from 17 residues. V shed 0 bases and J 4 bases; nucleotides not matched to a gene: 10. The CDR3 DNA reads TGCGCCAGCAGCCAAGAATCGGGGCAGGGGGCAGCCTATGGCTACACCTTC. Translated, it gives CASSQESGQGAAYGYTF.

V and J are TRBV5-6 and TRBJ2-7; 7 bases are a match to TRBD1. CDR1 and CDR2 from the germline V gene are SGHDT and YYEEEE. J lost 0 bases, V lost 0 bases, and 6 bases had no gene match. CDR3 length: 16 residues. The CDR3 nucleotides read TGTGCCAGCAGCTTGGAAGCAGGGGGTGGCTCCTACGAGCAGTACTTC. Translating gives CASSLEAGGGSYEQYF.

V and J are TRBV18 and TRBJ1-1, with D unclear. The CDR3 sequence is 16 residues long. Trimming shortened V by 2 bases and J by 3 bases, and 16 bases separated the two germline ends. Germline CDR1 KGHSH, CDR2 LQKENI. CDR3 protein: CASSPNSGLYYTEAFF. The DNA of the CDR3 is TGTGCCAGCTCACCAAATTCGGGCCTCTACTACACTGAAGCTTTCTTT.

V usage is TRBV27 and J usage is TRBJ2-2; no firm D call. V was cut by 1 base and J by 4 bases, with 10 bases left in between. Germline CDR1 reads MNHEY; CDR2 reads SMNVEV (reference sequence). The CDR3 contains 15 residues. This CDR3 reads CASSLYEPSTGELFF. The CDR3 bases are TGTGCCAGCAGTTTATACGAACCGTCCACCGGGGAGCTGTTTTTT.

This chain links TRBV15 with TRBJ1-3; D remains unclear. Germline CDR1 LNHNV, CDR2 YYDKDF (reference sequence). The ends were cut back, 8 bases at V and 2 bases at J, with 10 bases in the middle. The CDR3 has 13 amino acids. The CDR3 DNA is TGTGCCACCCGCCCCGCGACTGGAAACACCATATATTTT. Translated, it gives CATRPATGNTIYF.